The next 27 T cell receptor beta chains were all read from a single sample in a study of cytomegalovirus exposure and HLA in healthy donors. The primer mix had 60 Vbeta and 13 Jbeta primers. The assay was immunoSEQ multiplex PCR, and TCRdb's table has in-frame clones only and misses some. Of 80,000 to 100,000 clones listed, 60% to 75% were seen once; the top ten hold roughly 1.2%. The sample consisted of PBMCs. The receptor source for this set is a female donor in good health and CMV-seronegative.

CDR3 nucleotides: TGTGCCAGCAGCCTTGGGGGGAGGGACGAGCAGTACTTC. The encoded protein is CASSLGGRDEQYF. The genes are TRBV28 and TRBJ2-7; TRBD2 agrees at 7 bases. CDR1 is MDHEN and CDR2 is SYDVKM in the germline V gene. CDR3 length equals 13 residues. The V and J ends lost 6 bases and 5 bases, in that order; junction bases with no gene match: 7.

The V call is TRBV28, the J call TRBJ2-5; maybe TRBD1 (6 bases). CDR1 is MDHEN and CDR2 is SYDVKM in the germline V gene. The ends were cut back, 10 bases at V and 2 bases at J, with 14 bases in the middle. The CDR3 consists of 13 residues. This CDR3 reads CATRTDLQETQYF. CDR3 coding DNA: TGTGCCACCCGGACAGACCTACAAGAGACCCAGTACTTC. Using reference TRBV28 and TRBJ2-5 for the parts outside the CDR3, the full variable domain is DVKVTQSSRYLVKRTGEKVFLECVQDMDHENMFWYRQDPGLGLRLIYFSYDVKMKEKGDIPEGYSVSREKKERFSLILESASTNQTSMYLCATRTDLQETQYFGPGTRLLVL.

The chain joins TRBV15 to TRBJ2-4, with 9 bases lining up with TRBD2. V was clipped by 0 bases and J by 6 bases; unmatched bases: 12. This CDR3 has 18 amino acids. Germline V gene sequence: CDR1 LNHNV, CDR2 YYDKDF (reference sequence). The CDR3 DNA follows: TGTGCCACCAGCAGAGATGGAACTAGCGGGCGAGCGGGAAACATTCAGTACTTC. Its translation: CATSRDGTSGRAGNIQYF.

The chain carries TRBV5-4 and TRBJ2-7; 8 bases fit TRBD1. This CDR3 spans 17 amino acids. Germline assignment: CDR1 SGHNT and CDR2 YYREEE (reference sequence). The V gene end was trimmed by 0 bases and the J gene end by 3 bases; junction bases not matched to a gene: 11. In DNA form, the CDR3 reads TGTGCCAGCAGCTTGGGCAGGGGGCCCTCCACCCTCTACGAGCAGTACTTC. This codes for CASSLGRGPSTLYEQYF.

The chain couples TRBV2 to TRBJ2-7; D uncertain. Trimming removed 4 bases from V and 10 bases from J, with 23 bases in between. Looked up from germline, CDR1 is SNHLY and CDR2 is FYNNEI. CDR3 length: 15 residues. The chain's CDR3 is CASSVSEETPMLQYF. Written as DNA, the CDR3 is TGTGCCAGCAGTGTGAGTGAAGAGACACCGATGCTCCAGTACTTC.

This clone came up a few times. V gene TRBV4-3 combines with J gene TRBJ1-2, with D perhaps matching TRBD1 (6 bases). CDR3 length: 15 residues. Germline lookup yields CDR1 LGHNA and CDR2 YSLEER. Deletions cut 1 base from V and 4 bases from J, with 13 bases between. The CDR3 here is CASSQGADSFYGYTF. DNA for the CDR3: TGCGCCAGCAGCCAAGGAGCGGACAGTTTCTATGGCTACACCTTC.

This sequence joins TRBV7-9 and TRBJ1-4; 8 bases agree with TRBD1. This CDR3 contains 15 residues. Germline V lookup: CDR1 SEHNR, CDR2 FQNEAQ (reference sequence). Losses at the gene ends were 3 bases for V and 4 bases for J; bases not matched to a gene: 4. CDR3 protein: CASSFTGGGNEKLFF. CDR3 nucleotide sequence: TGTGCCAGCAGCTTTACAGGGGGTGGTAATGAAAAACTGTTTTTT.

The V call is TRBV6-6, the J call TRBJ1-2, with a tentative D call TRBD1 (5 bases). Trimming took 10 bases from V and 7 from J, leaving 13 bases between them. The CDR3 length is 11 residues. CDR1 and CDR2 (germline): MNHNY, SVGAGI (reference sequence). The CDR3 region is CATRGVGGYTF. The DNA of the CDR3 is TGTGCCACTAGGGGCGTGGGTGGCTACACCTTC.

The chain is built from TRBV7-2 and TRBJ2-3; the D is unclear. Germline V gene sequence: CDR1 SGHTA, CDR2 FQGNSA. The V and J ends lost 1 base and 5 bases respectively, with 13 bases between them. The CDR3 spans 15 residues. The CDR3 DNA reads TGTGCCAGCAGCTTAGAGTTGGCCGCCAGAGATACGCAGTATTTT. Its translation: CASSLELAARDTQYF.

The J gene is TRBJ1-2, the V gene TRBV19; 8 nucleotides match TRBD1. V was pared by 6 bases and J by 0 bases, with 6 bases of the junction left unmatched. The length of the CDR3 is 15 residues. Per germline, CDR1 LNHDA and CDR2 SQIVND (reference sequence). In DNA, the CDR3 is TGTGCCAGTAGAATGGACAGGGCTACTAACTATGGCTACACCTTC. As protein: CASRMDRATNYGYTF.

This clone came up once. The chain employs TRBV28 and TRBJ2-6, with TRBD1 matching 12 bases. Germline lookup yields CDR1 MDHEN and CDR2 SYDVKM. V shed 6 bases, J shed 4 bases, and the junction held 13 bases outside the gene matches. The CDR3 contains 19 residues. Written as DNA, the CDR3 is TGTGCCAGCAGCTTCCTACCGGGACAGGGGGCGCTAGGGGCCAACGTCCTGACTTTC. Protein sequence: CASSFLPGQGALGANVLTF.

The rearrangement joins TRBV2 to TRBJ2-5, with 10 bases identical to TRBD1. Germline V gene sequence: CDR1 SNHLY, CDR2 FYNNEI. J lost 5 bases, V lost 6 bases, and 3 bases had no gene match. This CDR3 comprises 13 residues. CDR3 region: CASRGQGTETQYF. In DNA, the CDR3 is TGTGCCAGCAGGGGACAGGGGACGGAGACCCAGTACTTC.

This chain uses TRBV5-1 with TRBJ2-7; 16 nucleotides match TRBD2. With 3 bases clipped from V and 0 bases from J, the junction kept 3 bases outside the gene matches. There are 17 residues in the CDR3. Per the germline V gene, CDR1 is SGHRS and CDR2 is YFSETQ. The CDR3 region has the DNA TGCGCCAGCAGCTGGGGACTAGCGGGAGGGGCCTCCTACGAGCAGTACTTC. Its protein product is CASSWGLAGGASYEQYF.

This chain connects TRBV5-1 to TRBJ1-3, with 9 bases lining up with TRBD1. CDR3 length equals 15 residues. In germline, CDR1 is SGHRS, CDR2 YFSETQ. V shed 0 bases, J shed 3 bases, and the junction held 1 base outside the gene matches. CDR3 bases: TGCGCCAGCAGCTTGGGGACAGGGGTTGGAAACACCATATATTTT. It encodes CASSLGTGVGNTIYF. Filled out from reference TRBV5-1 and TRBJ1-3, the complete variable domain reads KAGVTQTPRYLIKTRGQQVTLSCSPISGHRSVSWYQQTPGQGLQFLFEYFSETQRNKGNFPGRFSGRQFSNSRSEMNVSTLELGDSALYLCASSLGTGVGNTIYFGEGSWLTVV.

This clone was counted only a few times. V and J are TRBV30 and TRBJ1-2; 8 nucleotides match TRBD1. CDR1 GTSNPN and CDR2 SVGIG come from the germline V gene (reference sequence). Unmatched junction bases numbered 9, after V lost 2 bases and J lost 4 bases. The CDR3 covers 15 residues. The DNA of the CDR3 is TGTGCCTGGAGTTTCCCGGGACAGGTGCGCTATGGCTACACCTTC. This codes for CAWSFPGQVRYGYTF.

The gene calls are TRBV6-4 and TRBJ2-3, with 14 bases matching TRBD2. The trim removed 3 bases at V and 6 bases at J, leaving 8 bases unmatched. The CDR3 is made up of 17 amino acids. The germline CDR1 and CDR2 sequences are MRHNA and SNTAGT. DNA of the CDR3: TGTGCCAGCAGTGATACGGGACTAGCGGGGGTTTGGGATACGCAGTATTTT. Amino acids: CASSDTGLAGVWDTQYF.

This chain links TRBV19 with TRBJ1-5, with TRBD1 identical over 9 bases. Trimming cost V 4 bases and J 4 bases; bases outside gene matches: 5. Germline CDR1 reads LNHDA; CDR2 reads SQIVND (reference sequence). CDR3 length: 15 amino acids. The CDR3 region has the DNA TGTGCCAGTAGTACACCGGGACAGGGAAATCAGCCCCAGCATTTT. It yields the protein CASSTPGQGNQPQHF.

This clone was detected once. The V gene is TRBV30, the J gene TRBJ2-2; maybe TRBD1 (6 bases). Germline lookup yields CDR1 GTSNPN and CDR2 SVGIG (reference sequence). CDR3 length: 15 residues. V was cut by 5 bases and J by 1 base, with 14 bases left in between. The CDR3 bases are TGTGCCTGGGGTCCCTCGGACAGGAACACCGGGGAGCTGTTTTTT. It translates to CAWGPSDRNTGELFF.

This clone was picked up a small number of times. The chain employs TRBV30 and TRBJ1-3; 7 nucleotides agree with TRBD1. Germline V gene sequence: CDR1 GTSNPN, CDR2 SVGIG (reference sequence). This CDR3 spans 16 amino acids. Unmatched junction bases numbered 8, after V lost 2 bases and J lost 1 base. This CDR3 reads CAWSPRTGRSGNTIYF. As DNA, the CDR3 is TGTGCCTGGAGTCCTCGGACAGGAAGATCTGGAAACACCATATATTTT.

J is TRBJ2-5 and V is TRBV4-2; 14 bases agree with TRBD2. Germline V gene lookup returns CDR1 LGHNA and CDR2 YNFKEQ. V was pared by 1 base and J by 1 base, with 20 bases of the junction left unmatched. There are 23 residues in the CDR3. The CDR3 DNA follows: TGTGCCAGCAGCCAAGTTGCCAGGACTAGCGGGAGGAAGTGGAACCTCATCCAAGAGACCCAGTACTTC. Its translation is CASSQVARTSGRKWNLIQETQYF.

V gene TRBV4-1 combines with J gene TRBJ1-2; D is uncertain. The CDR3 sequence is 14 residues long. V was clipped by 0 bases and J by 3 bases, with 8 bases between them. Per the germline V gene, CDR1 is MGHRA and CDR2 is YSYEKL. The CDR3 coding sequence is TGCGCCAGCAGCCAAGATCGTCGCGACTATGGCTACACCTTC. It specifies CASSQDRRDYGYTF.

The rearrangement joins TRBV30 to TRBJ1-2; D is uncertain. CDR1 GTSNPN and CDR2 SVGIG come from the germline V gene (reference sequence). V was trimmed by 7 bases and J by 5 bases, leaving 5 bases between them. CDR3 length equals 9 residues. Written as DNA, the CDR3 is TGTGCCTTCCAGTATGGCTACACCTTC. Translated: CAFQYGYTF. Drawing the rest from reference TRBV30 and TRBJ1-2, the complete variable domain is SQTIHQWPATLVQPVGSPLSLECTVEGTSNPNLYWYRQAAGRGLQLLFYSVGIGQISSEVPQNLSASRPQDRQFILSSKKLLLSDSGFYLCAFQYGYTFGSGTRLTVV.

This clone was detected only a few times. This rearrangement joins TRBV19 to TRBJ2-6; a weak D match, TRBD2 (5 bases). Germline V CDR1 and CDR2: LNHDA, SQIVND (reference sequence). V was trimmed by 5 bases and J by 2 bases, leaving 10 bases between them. The CDR3 contains 15 residues. The CDR3 DNA sequence: TGTGCCAGTAGTGGGCGGGCGACTGGGGCCAACGTCCTGACTTTC. It codes for CASSGRATGANVLTF.

A few counts support this clone. The rearrangement joins TRBV9 to TRBJ2-3; 16 bases are a match to TRBD2. CDR1 SGDLS and CDR2 YYNGEE come from the germline V gene. There are 17 residues in the CDR3. Trimming removed 2 bases from V and 3 bases from J; junction bases left unmatched: 3. The CDR3 coding sequence is TGTGCCAGCAGCGTGGGGACTAGCGGGAGGGGGACAGATACGCAGTATTTT. This encodes CASSVGTSGRGTDTQYF.

The chain joins TRBV11-3 to TRBJ1-1, with 7 bases lining up with TRBD1. J lost 8 bases, V lost 8 bases, and 8 bases had no gene match. Germline lookup yields CDR1 SGHNT and CDR2 YENEEA. The CDR3 runs 12 residues. The CDR3 sequence: CASGSGTEEAFF. DNA of the CDR3: TGTGCCAGCGGATCCGGGACAGAAGAAGCTTTCTTT.

This clone was seen more than once but under ten times. The CDR3 here is CASTPTKTGRKEKLFF. The CDR3 DNA is TGCGCCAGCACCCCAACAAAGACAGGGCGTAAGGAAAAACTGTTTTTT. The chain carries TRBV4-3 and TRBJ1-4; 7 nucleotides align to TRBD1. V lost 7 bases to trimming and J lost 8 bases; unmatched junction nucleotides: 16. Germline V gene sequence: CDR1 LGHNA, CDR2 YSLEER. The length of the CDR3 is 16 residues.

This clone has only one observation. This rearrangement joins TRBV11-3 to TRBJ2-1; D gene ambiguous. Deletions cut 4 bases from V and 3 bases from J, with 13 bases between. The CDR3 loop spans 15 amino acids. The germline CDR1 and CDR2 sequences are SGHNT and YENEEA. The DNA for the CDR3 is TGTGCCAGCAGCTCGACCCCGAACTACTACAATGAGCAGTTCTTC. This gives the protein CASSSTPNYYNEQFF.